This T cell receptor beta chain was sequenced in a study of graft-versus-host responses after intestinal transplantation (dated by TCRdb to about 2021). About the investigation overall: Recipients received multivisceral, liver-intestinal, or isolated intestinal transplants. Rather than being sequenced by the commercial service, samples from a few later patients were sequenced in-house on an Illumina MiSeq and processed with MiXCR. All recipients received anti-thymocyte globulin induction followed by maintenance tacrolimus and steroids for approximately 3 years. Donor T cell macrochimerism was defined as a peak of at least 4% donor T cells among recipient peripheral blood mononuclear cells. To identify alloreactive clones, pre-transplant mixed lymphocyte reaction products were sequenced and compared with unstimulated pre-transplant donor and recipient T cells. Of the 20 to 25 intestinal transplant recipients enrolled in the cohort, one of whom was a retransplant, a few patients without pretransplant specimens were excluded. After intestinal transplantation, graft-versus-host and host-versus-graft alloreactive T cell clones were followed in the graft, circulation and bone marrow using bulk TCR-beta CDR3 sequencing.

Read against the paper, the sample's time point label means: cells obtained before transplantation from donor or recipient. CD3+CD4+ and CD3+CD8+ populations were FACS-sorted from unstimulated pre-transplant donor and recipient cells taken from spleen or lymph nodes. Library preparation employed the immunoSEQ multiplex PCR assay. For most patients, genomic DNA was isolated with the Qiagen DNeasy Blood and Tissue Kit and shipped frozen to Adaptive Biotechnologies for TCR sequencing. High-throughput TCR-beta CDR3 sequencing of genomic DNA from most patients was performed by Adaptive Biotechnologies. The published analysis was carried out like this. TCR sequencing data for 15 to 20 patients were retrieved from Adaptive's ImmunoSEQ software; a few other patients were processed with MiXCR and VDJtools. To correct CD4 versus CD8 sorting errors, sequences present in both subsets at a frequency ratio below 5:1 were removed. CDR3 nucleotide sequences shared by donor and recipient were removed because the origin of these sequences could not be assigned. To count as alloreactive, a clone needed at least 2-fold expansion over unstimulated cells and a minimum CFSE-low frequency of 0.002% (template counts) or 0.001% (read counts). Clones detected in sequenced pre-transplant spleen, lymph node, or MLR CFSE-low populations of the donor or recipient were defined as mappable. Cumulative frequency of alloreactive clones was calculated as a percentage of all sequences weighted by copy number. Entries here come from immuneACCESS through TCRdb and include only in-frame sequences with V and J called. Some clones fail to appear in such tables; in the studies checked, an unresolved V gene covers under half of the shortfall, and the cause of the remainder is unknown. The DNA was the basis for D and trimming; V, J and clone size are from that table. In this sample the table shows some 87,000 clones, roughly 92% of which occur a single time. In total, the top ten clones hold about 0.3% of the sample.

On this clone: The antigen it recognizes is unknown. Within one base of it there is no much larger clone, and no base qualities were kept.

General conclusions and limits of the study: In patients with donor T cell macrochimerism, the allografts had high GvH to HvG T cell clonal ratios. GvH clones were detected in recipient bone marrow, and some of these GvH clones were observed earlier in ileal mucosa or blood, consistent with an intestinal mucosal origin. The relatively low number and heterogeneity of intestinal transplant patients limited the conclusions. Peak levels of circulating GvH clones were associated with declines in HvG clones early after transplant.

Trimming removed 3 bases from V and 1 base from J, leaving 8 bases between the germline ends. The germline V gene (reference sequence) yields SEHNR for CDR1 and FQNEAQ for CDR2. Reading from cysteine to phenylalanine, the CDR3 counts 14 amino acids. CDR3 DNA only is kept here, 42 bases in frame from base 1. Source: unstimulated CD4+ T cells sorted from spleen or lymph node cells, taken before intestinal transplant. The chain is made from TRBV7-9 and TRBJ2-3, with the D gene not confidently named. The receptor comes from a human donor who received an intestinal transplant. The DNA reads as follows: TGTGCCAGCAGCTTTTTAGCTGGCACAGATACGCAGTATTTT. Its protein product is CASSFLAGTDTQYF.